This T cell receptor beta chain came from a study of T-cell reconstitution after alpha-beta-depleted transplantation in children. On this clonotype itself: Its antigen remains unidentified.

Whole-study findings and limits: A year had passed since transplant, and T-cell counts and diversity by then came mostly from newly produced T cells. Day-60 TCRbeta diversity that was high in some patients was derived from surviving recipient T cells and thymic progenitors. Roughly two months post-transplant, alpha-beta T cells reportedly originated from several hundred graft clones that had expanded.

The CDR3 has 15 amino acids. CDR1 is KGHSY, CDR2 FQNENV, per germline. V lost 5 bases and J lost 2; bases outside the gene matches: 8. As it was prepared, the TCRbeta library received unique molecular identifiers. TCRdb re-called the PCR reads with MiXCR, one entry per CDR3 protein. The sample yields 400,000 to 450,000 distinct CDR3 sequences, 43% seen once. The clonotype originates from a girl aged 2 to 10 with aplastic anemia, due to receive a stem cell transplant. V gene TRBV16 combines with J gene TRBJ1-2, with 7 positions matching TRBD1. Sample: PBMCs, taken before TCRalphabeta/CD19-depleted stem cell transplant. CDR3 protein: CASSSFQGQNYGYTF. In DNA form, the CDR3 reads TGTGCCAGCAGCTCCTTCCAGGGACAGAACTATGGCTACACCTTC.